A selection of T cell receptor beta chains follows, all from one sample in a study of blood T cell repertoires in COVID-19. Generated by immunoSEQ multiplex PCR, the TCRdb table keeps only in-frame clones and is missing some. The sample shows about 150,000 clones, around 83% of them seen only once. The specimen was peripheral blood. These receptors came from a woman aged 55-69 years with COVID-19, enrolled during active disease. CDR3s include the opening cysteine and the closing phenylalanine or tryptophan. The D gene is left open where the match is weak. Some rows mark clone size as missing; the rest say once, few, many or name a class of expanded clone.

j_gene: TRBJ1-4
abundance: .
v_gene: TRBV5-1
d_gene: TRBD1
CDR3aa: CASSGTGVDEKLFF
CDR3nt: TGCGCCAGCAGCGGGACAGGGGTTGACGAAAAACTGTTTTTT

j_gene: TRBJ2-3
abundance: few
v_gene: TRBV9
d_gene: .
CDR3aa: CASSDAGDTQYF
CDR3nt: TGTGCCAGCAGCGACGCGGGAGATACGCAGTATTTT

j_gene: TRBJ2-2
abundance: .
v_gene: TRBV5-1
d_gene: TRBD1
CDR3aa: CASSSGQALNTGELFF
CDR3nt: TGCGCCAGCAGCTCCGGACAGGCGTTGAACACCGGGGAGCTGTTTTTT

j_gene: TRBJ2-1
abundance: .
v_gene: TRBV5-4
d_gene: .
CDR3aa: CASSSGLPATRHYNEQFF
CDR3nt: TGTGCCAGCAGCAGCGGCTTACCGGCGACTAGACATTACAATGAGCAGTTCTTC

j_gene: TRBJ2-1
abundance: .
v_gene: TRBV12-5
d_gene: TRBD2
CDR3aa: CASGLAAGGSYNEQFF
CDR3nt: TGTGCTAGTGGTTTGGCAGCGGGGGGCTCCTACAATGAGCAGTTCTTC

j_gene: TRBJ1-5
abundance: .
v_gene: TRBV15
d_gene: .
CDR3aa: CATSRDSASNQPQHF
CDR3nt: TGTGCCACCAGCAGAGATAGCGCTAGCAATCAGCCCCAGCATTTT

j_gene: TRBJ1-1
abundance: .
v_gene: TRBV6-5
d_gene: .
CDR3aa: CASSYREDTEAFF
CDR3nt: TGTGCCAGCAGTTACAGGGAGGACACTGAAGCTTTCTTT

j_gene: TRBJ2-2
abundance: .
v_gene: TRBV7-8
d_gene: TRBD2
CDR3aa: CASRPLAGATGELFF
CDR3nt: TGTGCCAGCAGACCTCTAGCGGGAGCAACCGGGGAGCTGTTTTTT

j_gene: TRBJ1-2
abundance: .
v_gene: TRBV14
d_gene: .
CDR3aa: CASSPYSGYGYTF
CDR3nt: TGTGCCAGCAGCCCGTACTCGGGATATGGCTACACCTTC

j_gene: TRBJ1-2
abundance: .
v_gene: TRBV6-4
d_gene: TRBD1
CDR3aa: CASSRSGQGNSYGYTF
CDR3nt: TGTGCCAGCAGTCGTTCGGGACAGGGGAACAGCTATGGCTACACCTTC

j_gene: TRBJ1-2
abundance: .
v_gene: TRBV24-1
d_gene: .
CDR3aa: CATSGGRYYGYTF
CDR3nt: TGTGCCACCAGTGGAGGGAGGTACTATGGCTACACCTTC

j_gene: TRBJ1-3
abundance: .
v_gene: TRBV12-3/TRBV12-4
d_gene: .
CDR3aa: CASSFRAGNTIYF
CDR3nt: TGTGCCAGCAGTTTCAGGGCTGGAAACACCATATATTTT

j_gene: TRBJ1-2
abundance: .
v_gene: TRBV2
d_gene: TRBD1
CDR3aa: CASSAYRGYGYTF
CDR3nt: TGTGCCAGCAGCGCCTACAGGGGGTATGGCTACACCTTC

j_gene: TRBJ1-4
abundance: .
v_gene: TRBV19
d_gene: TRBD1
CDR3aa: CASSIRPGTGYDTGKLFF
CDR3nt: TGTGCCAGTAGTATACGTCCAGGGACAGGCTACGATACTGGAAAACTGTTTTTT

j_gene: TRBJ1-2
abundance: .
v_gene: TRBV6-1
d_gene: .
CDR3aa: CASSEMVVVRGYTF
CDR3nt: TGTGCCAGCAGTGAAATGGTGGTTGTGAGGGGCTACACCTTC

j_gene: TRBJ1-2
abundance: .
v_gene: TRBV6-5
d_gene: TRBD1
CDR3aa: CASSSPGQGYGYTF
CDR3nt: TGTGCCAGCAGTTCCCCTGGACAGGGGTATGGCTACACCTTC

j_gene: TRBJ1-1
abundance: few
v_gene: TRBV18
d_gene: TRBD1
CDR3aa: CASSQQGAGTEAFF
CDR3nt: TGTGCCAGCTCTCAACAGGGGGCGGGGACTGAAGCTTTCTTT

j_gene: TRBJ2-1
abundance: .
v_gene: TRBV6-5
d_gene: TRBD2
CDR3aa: CASCSPASGSGQFF
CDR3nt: TGTGCCAGCTGCTCCCCGGCTAGCGGGAGTGGGCAGTTCTTC

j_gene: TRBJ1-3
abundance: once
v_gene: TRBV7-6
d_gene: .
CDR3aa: CASSLVQADTGNTIYF
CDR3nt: TGTGCCAGCAGCTTAGTCCAGGCCGACACCGGAAACACCATATATTTT

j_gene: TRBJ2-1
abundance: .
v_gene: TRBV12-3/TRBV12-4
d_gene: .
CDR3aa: CASSFTVNEQFF
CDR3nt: TGTGCCAGCAGTTTTACTGTCAATGAGCAGTTCTTC

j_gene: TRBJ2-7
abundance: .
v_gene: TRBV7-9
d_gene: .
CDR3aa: CASRALAREYF
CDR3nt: TGTGCCAGCAGGGCCCTAGCGAGGGAGTACTTC

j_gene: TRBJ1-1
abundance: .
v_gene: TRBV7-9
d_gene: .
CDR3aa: CASGYEQGSDEAFF
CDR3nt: TGTGCCAGCGGATACGAACAGGGATCGGATGAAGCTTTCTTT

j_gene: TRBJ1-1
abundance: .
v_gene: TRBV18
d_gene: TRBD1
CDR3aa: CASSSQGRVTEAFF
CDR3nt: TGTGCCAGCTCATCACAGGGGAGGGTGACTGAAGCTTTCTTT

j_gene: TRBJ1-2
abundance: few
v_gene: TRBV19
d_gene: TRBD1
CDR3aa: CASSIETGEAYGYTF
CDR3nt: TGTGCCAGTAGTATAGAAACAGGGGAAGCCTATGGCTACACCTTC

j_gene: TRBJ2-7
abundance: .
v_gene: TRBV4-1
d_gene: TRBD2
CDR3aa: CASSQSREGIEQYF
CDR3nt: TGCGCCAGCAGCCAATCCCGGGAGGGGATCGAGCAGTACTTC

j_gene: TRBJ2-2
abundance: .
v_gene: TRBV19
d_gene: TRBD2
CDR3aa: CASKGTSGVAGELFF
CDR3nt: TGTGCCAGTAAAGGGACTAGCGGGGTAGCCGGGGAGCTGTTTTTT

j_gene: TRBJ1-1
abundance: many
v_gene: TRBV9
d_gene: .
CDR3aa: CASSVGGGQGLMNTEAFF
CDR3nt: TGTGCCAGCAGCGTCGGGGGGGGCCAGGGGCTCATGAACACTGAAGCTTTCTTT

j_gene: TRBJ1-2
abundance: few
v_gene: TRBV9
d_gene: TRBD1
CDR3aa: CASSVSSGGVYGYTF
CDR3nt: TGTGCCAGCAGCGTAAGCTCAGGGGGCGTTTATGGCTACACCTTC

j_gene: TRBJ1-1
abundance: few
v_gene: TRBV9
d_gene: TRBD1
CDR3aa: CASSPRLADRATEAFF
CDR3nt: TGTGCCAGCAGCCCGAGGCTTGCTGACAGGGCCACTGAAGCTTTCTTT

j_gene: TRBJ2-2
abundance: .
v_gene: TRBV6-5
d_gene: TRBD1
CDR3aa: CASSLQGAQSGELFF
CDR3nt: TGTGCCAGCAGTCTACAGGGGGCGCAATCCGGGGAGCTGTTTTTT

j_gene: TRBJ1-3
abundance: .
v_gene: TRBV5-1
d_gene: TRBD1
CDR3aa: CASSPGGNGNTIYF
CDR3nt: TGCGCCAGCAGTCCAGGGGGTAATGGAAACACCATATATTTT

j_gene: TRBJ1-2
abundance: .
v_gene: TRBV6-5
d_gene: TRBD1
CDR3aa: CASSEGQNYGYTF
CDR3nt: TGTGCCAGCAGCGAGGGACAGAACTATGGCTACACCTTC

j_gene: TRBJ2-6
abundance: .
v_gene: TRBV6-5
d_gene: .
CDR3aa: CASRGSGANVLTF
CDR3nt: TGTGCCAGTCGAGGCTCTGGGGCCAACGTCCTGACTTTC

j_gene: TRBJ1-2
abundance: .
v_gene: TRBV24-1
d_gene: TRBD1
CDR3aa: CATNRGDRTNGGDGYTF
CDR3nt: TGTGCCACAAATAGGGGGGACAGGACCAATGGAGGCGATGGCTACACCTTC

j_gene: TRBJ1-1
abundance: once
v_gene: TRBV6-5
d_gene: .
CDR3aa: CASSFPGTEAFF
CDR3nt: TGTGCCAGCAGTTTCCCGGGCACTGAAGCTTTCTTT

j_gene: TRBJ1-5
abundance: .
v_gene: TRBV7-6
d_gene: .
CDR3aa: CASSPHPVDSFQPQHF
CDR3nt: TGTGCCAGCAGTCCTCACCCGGTGGACAGTTTCCAGCCCCAGCATTTT

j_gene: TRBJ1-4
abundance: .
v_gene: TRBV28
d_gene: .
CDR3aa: CASSLSGAEKLFF
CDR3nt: TGTGCCAGCAGTTTGTCAGGGGCCGAAAAACTGTTTTTT

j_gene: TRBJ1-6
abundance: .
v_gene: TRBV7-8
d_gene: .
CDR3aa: CASRSPDSPVDSPLHF
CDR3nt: TGTGCCAGCAGATCTCCGGACAGCCCAGTAGATTCACCCCTCCACTTT

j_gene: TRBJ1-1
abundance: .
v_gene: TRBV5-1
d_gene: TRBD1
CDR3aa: CASSGTGGATEAFF
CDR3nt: TGCGCCAGCAGCGGCACAGGGGGCGCGACTGAAGCTTTCTTT

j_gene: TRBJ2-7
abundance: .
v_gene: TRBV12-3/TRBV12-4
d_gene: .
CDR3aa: CASSPSYEQYF
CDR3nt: TGTGCCAGCAGTCCCAGTTACGAGCAGTACTTC

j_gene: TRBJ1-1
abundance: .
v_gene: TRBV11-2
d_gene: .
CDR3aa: CASSLPGIEAFF
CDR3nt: TGTGCCAGCAGCTTACCGGGGATCGAAGCTTTCTTT

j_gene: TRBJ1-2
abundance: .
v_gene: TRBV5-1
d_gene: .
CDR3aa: CASSLGSRTPGYGYTF
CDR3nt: TGCGCCAGCAGCTTGGGGTCGAGGACGCCGGGGTATGGCTACACCTTC

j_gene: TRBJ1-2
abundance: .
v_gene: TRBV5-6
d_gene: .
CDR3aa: CASSPGFSVSRGYTF
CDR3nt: TGTGCCAGCAGCCCAGGGTTTTCGGTAAGCAGAGGCTACACCTTC

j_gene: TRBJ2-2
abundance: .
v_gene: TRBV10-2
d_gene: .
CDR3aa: CASSESGLWTGELFF
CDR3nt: TGCGCCAGCAGTGAGTCGGGCTTATGGACCGGGGAGCTGTTTTTT

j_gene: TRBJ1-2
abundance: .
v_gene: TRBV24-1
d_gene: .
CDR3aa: CATSDPGLSNYGYTF
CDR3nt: TGTGCCACCAGTGATCCCGGACTGTCTAACTATGGCTACACCTTC

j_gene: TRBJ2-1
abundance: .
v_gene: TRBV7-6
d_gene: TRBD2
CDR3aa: CASSSGTSGINEQFF
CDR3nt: TGTGCCAGCAGCTCCGGGACTAGCGGGATCAATGAGCAGTTCTTC

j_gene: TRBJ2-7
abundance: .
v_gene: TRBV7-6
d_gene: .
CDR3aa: CASSDRTEKPYEQYF
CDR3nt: TGTGCCAGCAGCGACAGGACAGAAAAACCCTACGAGCAGTACTTC

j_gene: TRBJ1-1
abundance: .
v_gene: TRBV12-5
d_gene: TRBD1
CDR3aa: CASGPQGGRNTEAFF
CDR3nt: TGTGCTAGTGGTCCTCAAGGGGGCAGGAACACTGAAGCTTTCTTT

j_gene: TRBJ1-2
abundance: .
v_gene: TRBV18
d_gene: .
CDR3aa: CASSRGTTGDSYGYTF
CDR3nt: TGTGCCAGCTCACGGGGTACGACAGGCGATAGCTATGGCTACACCTTC

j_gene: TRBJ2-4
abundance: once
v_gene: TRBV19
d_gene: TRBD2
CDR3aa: CASSIQAGGRYIQYF
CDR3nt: TGTGCCAGTAGTATCCAAGCGGGAGGGAGGTACATTCAGTACTTC

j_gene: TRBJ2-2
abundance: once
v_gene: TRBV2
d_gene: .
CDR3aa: CASSVRTTKVGELFF
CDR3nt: TGTGCCAGCAGCGTTAGGACTACCAAAGTCGGGGAGCTGTTTTTT